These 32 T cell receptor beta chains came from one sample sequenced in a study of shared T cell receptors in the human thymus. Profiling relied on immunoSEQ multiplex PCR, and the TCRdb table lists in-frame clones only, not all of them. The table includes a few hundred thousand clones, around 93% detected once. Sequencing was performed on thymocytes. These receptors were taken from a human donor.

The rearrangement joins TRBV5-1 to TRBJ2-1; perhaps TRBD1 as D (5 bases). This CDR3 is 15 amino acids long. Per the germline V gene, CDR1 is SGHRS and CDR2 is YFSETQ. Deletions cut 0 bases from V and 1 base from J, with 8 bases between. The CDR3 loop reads CASSLARASYNEQFF. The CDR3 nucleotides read TGCGCCAGCAGCTTGGCCAGGGCATCCTACAATGAGCAGTTCTTC.

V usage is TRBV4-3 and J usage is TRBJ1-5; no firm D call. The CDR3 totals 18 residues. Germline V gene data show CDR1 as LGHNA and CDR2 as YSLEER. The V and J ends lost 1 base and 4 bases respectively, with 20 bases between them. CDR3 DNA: TGCGCCAGCAGCCAAGTGAAGTTCACGGACGCCGGGAATCAGCCCCAGCATTTT. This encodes CASSQVKFTDAGNQPQHF.

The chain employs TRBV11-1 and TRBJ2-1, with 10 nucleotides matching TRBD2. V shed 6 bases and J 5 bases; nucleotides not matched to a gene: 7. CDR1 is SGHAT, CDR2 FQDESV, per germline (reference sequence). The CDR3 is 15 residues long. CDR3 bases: TGTGCCAGCAGGGTACTTGGACTAGCGGACAATGAGCAGTTCTTC. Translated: CASRVLGLADNEQFF.

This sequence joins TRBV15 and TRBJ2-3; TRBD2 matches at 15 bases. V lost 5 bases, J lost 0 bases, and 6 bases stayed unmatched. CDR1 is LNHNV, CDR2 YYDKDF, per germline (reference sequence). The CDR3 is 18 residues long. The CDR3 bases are TGTGCCACCAGCGCGGGACTAGCGGGAGGACCTAGCACAGATACGCAGTATTTT. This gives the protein CATSAGLAGGPSTDTQYF.

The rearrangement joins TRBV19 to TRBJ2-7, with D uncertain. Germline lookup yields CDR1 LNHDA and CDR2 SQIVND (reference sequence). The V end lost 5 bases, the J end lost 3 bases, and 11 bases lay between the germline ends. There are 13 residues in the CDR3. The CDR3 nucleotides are TGTGCCAGTAGTTCGGGCAGCCTCTACGAGCAGTACTTC. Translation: CASSSGSLYEQYF.

The CDR3 DNA sequence: TGTGCCTGGATGCGGCGGGAGTTGGTCCACAATGAGCAGTTCTTC. Residues: CAWMRRELVHNEQFF. The V and J genes are TRBV30 and TRBJ2-1; 7 nucleotides align to TRBD2. This CDR3 has 15 residues. CDR1 is GTSNPN, CDR2 SVGIG, per germline (reference sequence). V lost 4 bases, J lost 5 bases, and 11 bases stayed unmatched.

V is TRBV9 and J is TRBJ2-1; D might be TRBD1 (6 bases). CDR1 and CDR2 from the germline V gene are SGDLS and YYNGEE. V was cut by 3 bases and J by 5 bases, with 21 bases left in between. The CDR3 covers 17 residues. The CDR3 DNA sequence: TGTGCCAGCAGCGCCTTACGGACAGCTCCCCGCGACAATGAGCAGTTCTTC. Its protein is CASSALRTAPRDNEQFF. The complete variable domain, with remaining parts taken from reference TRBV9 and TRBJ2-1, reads DSGVTQTPKHLITATGQRVTLRCSPRSGDLSVYWYQQSLDQGLQFLIQYYNGEERAKGNILERFSAQQFPDLHSELNLSSLELGDSALYFCASSALRTAPRDNEQFFGPGTRLTVL.

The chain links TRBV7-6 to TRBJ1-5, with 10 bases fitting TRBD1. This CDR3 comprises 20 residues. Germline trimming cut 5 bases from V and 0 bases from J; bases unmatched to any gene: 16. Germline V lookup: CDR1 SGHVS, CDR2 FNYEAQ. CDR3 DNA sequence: TGTGCCAGCAGCCCTAGACAGGGGGCGGCGGATTTTGATAGCAATCAGCCCCAGCATTTT. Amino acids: CASSPRQGAADFDSNQPQHF.

The CDR3 here is CASSQDEGRGAKNIQYF. For the CDR3, the DNA is TGCGCCAGCAGCCAAGATGAGGGGCGCGGGGCCAAAAACATTCAGTACTTC. The rearrangement joins TRBV4-1 to TRBJ2-4, with D perhaps assigned TRBD1 or TRBD2 (5 bases each). CDR1 MGHRA and CDR2 YSYEKL come from the germline V gene. CDR3 length equals 17 residues. Trimming pared 0 bases from V and 1 base from J, leaving 13 bases between.

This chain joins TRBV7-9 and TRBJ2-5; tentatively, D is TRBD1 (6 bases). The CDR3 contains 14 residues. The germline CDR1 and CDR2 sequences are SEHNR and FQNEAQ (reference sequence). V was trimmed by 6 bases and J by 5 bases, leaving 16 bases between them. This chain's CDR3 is CASRETGGGETQYF. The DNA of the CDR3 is TGTGCCAGCAGGGAGACTGGGGGCGGGGAGACCCAGTACTTC.

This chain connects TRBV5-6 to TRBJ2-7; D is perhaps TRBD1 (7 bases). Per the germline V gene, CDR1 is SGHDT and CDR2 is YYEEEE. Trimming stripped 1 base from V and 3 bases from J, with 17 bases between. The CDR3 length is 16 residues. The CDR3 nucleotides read TGTGCCAGCAGCTTGTGGAGGGGGCCCCTCCTCTACGAGCAGTACTTC. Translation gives CASSLWRGPLLYEQYF.

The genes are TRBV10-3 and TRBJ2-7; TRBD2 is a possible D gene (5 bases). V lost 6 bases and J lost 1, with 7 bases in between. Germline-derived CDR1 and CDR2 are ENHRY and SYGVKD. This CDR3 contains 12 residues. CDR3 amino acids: CAISWESYEQYF. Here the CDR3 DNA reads TGTGCCATCAGCTGGGAGTCCTACGAGCAGTACTTC.

The CDR3, as DNA: TGTGCCAGCAGAAGGACTAGTTTTGAGCAGTTCTTC. Its protein product is CASRRTSFEQFF. This chain connects TRBV5-6 to TRBJ2-1; TRBD2 aligns across 7 bases. J gave up 9 bases and V 5 bases, and 5 bases lay outside the gene matches. Germline V lookup: CDR1 SGHDT, CDR2 YYEEEE. This CDR3 comprises 12 residues.

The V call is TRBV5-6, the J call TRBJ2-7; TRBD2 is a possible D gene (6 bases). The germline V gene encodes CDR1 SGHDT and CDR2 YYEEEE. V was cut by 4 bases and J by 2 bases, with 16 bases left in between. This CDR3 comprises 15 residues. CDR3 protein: CASSPRVAETYEQYF. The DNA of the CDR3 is TGTGCCAGCAGCCCCCGGGTAGCGGAGACCTACGAGCAGTACTTC.

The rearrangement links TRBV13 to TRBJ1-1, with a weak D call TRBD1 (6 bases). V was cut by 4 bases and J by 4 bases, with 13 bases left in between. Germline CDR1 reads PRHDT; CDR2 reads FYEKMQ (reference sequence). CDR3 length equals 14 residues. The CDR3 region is CASSSTGGRTEAFF. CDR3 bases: TGTGCCAGCAGCTCTACCGGGGGGCGCACTGAAGCTTTCTTT.

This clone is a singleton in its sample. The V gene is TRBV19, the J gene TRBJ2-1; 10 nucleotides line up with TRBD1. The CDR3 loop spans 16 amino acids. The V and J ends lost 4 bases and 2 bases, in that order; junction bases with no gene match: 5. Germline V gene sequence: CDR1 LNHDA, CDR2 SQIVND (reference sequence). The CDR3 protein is CASSTGDRGPYNEQFF. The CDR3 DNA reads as TGTGCCAGTAGTACCGGGGACAGGGGTCCCTACAATGAGCAGTTCTTC.

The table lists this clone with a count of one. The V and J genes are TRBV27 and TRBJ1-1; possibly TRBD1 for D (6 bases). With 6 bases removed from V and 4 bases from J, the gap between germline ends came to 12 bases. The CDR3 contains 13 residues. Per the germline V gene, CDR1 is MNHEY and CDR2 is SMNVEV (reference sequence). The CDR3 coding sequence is TGTGCCAGCAGATGGACAGAGTGCACTGAAGCTTTCTTT. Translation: CASRWTECTEAFF.

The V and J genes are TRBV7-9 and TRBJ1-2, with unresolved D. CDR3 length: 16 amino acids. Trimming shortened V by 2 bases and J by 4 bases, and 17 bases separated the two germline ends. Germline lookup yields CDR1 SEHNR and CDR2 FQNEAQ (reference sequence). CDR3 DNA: TGTGCCAGCAGCTTAAGGTCCCCCGGATTATTCTATGGCTACACCTTC. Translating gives CASSLRSPGLFYGYTF.

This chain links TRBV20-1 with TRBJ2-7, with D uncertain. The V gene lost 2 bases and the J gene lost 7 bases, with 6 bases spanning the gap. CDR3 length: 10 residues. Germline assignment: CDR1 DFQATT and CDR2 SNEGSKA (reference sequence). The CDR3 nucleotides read TGCAGTGCTAGACCGGAAGAGCAGTACTTC. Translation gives CSARPEEQYF.

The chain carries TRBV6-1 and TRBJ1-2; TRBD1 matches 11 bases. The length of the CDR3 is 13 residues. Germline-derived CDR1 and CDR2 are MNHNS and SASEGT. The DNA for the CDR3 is TGTGGGACAGGGGGCAAATCCAACTATGGCTACACCTTC. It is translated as CGTGGKSNYGYTF.

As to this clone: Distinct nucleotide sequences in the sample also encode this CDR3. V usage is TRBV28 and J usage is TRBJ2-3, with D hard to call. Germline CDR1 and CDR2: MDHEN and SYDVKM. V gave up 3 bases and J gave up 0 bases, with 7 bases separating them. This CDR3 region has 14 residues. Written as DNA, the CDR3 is TGTGCCAGCAGTTTGGCCGGGAGCACAGATACGCAGTATTTT. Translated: CASSLAGSTDTQYF.

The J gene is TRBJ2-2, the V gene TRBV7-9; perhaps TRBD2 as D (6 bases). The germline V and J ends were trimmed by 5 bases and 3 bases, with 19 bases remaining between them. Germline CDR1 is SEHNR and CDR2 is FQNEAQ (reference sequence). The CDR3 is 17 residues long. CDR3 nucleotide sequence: TGTGCCAGCAGCCTAAAATCCCGGGACTCCGACACCGGGGAGCTGTTTTTT. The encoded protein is CASSLKSRDSDTGELFF.

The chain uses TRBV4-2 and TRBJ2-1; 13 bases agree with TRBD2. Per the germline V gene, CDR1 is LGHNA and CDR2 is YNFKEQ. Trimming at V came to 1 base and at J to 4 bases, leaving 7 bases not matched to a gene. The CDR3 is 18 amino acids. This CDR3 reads CASSQGRPGLAGYNEQFF. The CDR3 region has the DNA TGTGCCAGCAGCCAAGGACGCCCGGGACTAGCGGGATACAATGAGCAGTTCTTC.

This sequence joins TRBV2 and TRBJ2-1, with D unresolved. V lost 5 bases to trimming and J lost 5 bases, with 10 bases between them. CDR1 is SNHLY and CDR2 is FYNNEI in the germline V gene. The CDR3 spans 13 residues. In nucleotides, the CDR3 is TGTGCCAGCAGTTCACTAAGAAACAATGAGCAGTTCTTC. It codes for CASSSLRNNEQFF.

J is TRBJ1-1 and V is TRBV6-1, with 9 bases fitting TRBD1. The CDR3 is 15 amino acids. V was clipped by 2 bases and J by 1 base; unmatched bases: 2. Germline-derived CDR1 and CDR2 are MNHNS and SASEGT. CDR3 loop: CASSERQGGNTEAFF. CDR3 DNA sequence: TGTGCCAGCAGTGAAAGACAGGGGGGGAACACTGAAGCTTTCTTT.

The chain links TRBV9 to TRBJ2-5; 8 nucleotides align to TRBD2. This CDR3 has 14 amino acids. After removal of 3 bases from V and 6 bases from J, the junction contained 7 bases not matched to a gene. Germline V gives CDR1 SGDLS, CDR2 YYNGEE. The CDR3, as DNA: TGTGCCAGCAGCGCCGGCGGGGGGAGGAAGACCCAGTACTTC. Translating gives CASSAGGGRKTQYF.

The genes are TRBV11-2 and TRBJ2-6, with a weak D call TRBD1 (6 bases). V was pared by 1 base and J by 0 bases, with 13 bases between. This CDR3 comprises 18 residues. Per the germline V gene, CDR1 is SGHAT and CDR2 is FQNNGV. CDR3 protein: CASSLGSGHFSGANVLTF. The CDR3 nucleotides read TGTGCCAGCAGCTTAGGATCGGGACATTTCTCTGGGGCCAACGTCCTGACTTTC.

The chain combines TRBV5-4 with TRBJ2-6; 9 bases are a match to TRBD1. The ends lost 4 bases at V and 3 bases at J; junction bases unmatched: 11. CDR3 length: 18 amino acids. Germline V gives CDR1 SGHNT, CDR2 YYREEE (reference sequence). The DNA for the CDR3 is TGTGCCAGCAGCCCCCGGGACAGGGTTTGGGTTGGGGCCAACGTCCTGACTTTC. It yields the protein CASSPRDRVWVGANVLTF. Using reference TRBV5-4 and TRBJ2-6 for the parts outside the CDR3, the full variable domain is ETGVTQSPTHLIKTRGQQVTLRCSSQSGHNTVSWYQQALGQGPQFIFQYYREEENGRGNFPPRFSGLQFPNYSSELNVNALELDDSALYLCASSPRDRVWVGANVLTFGAGSRLTVL.

This chain's CDR3 is CASRFSQRGTAYPNTGELFF. The CDR3 DNA sequence: TGTGCAAGTCGCTTCTCCCAGAGAGGGACAGCCTACCCGAACACCGGGGAGCTGTTTTTT. The chain joins TRBV12-2 to TRBJ2-2; the table's D call, TRBD1, has no DNA check behind it. TRBV12-2 is termed a pseudogene. The CDR3 has 20 residues.

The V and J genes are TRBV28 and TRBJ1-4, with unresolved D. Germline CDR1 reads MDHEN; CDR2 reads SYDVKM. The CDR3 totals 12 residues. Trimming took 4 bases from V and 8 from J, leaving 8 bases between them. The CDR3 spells CASSSMWEKLFF. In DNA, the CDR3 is TGTGCCAGCAGTTCCATGTGGGAAAAACTGTTTTTT.

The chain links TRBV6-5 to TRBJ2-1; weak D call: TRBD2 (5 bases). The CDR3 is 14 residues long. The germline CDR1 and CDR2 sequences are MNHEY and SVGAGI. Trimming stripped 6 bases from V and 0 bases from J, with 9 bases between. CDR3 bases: TGTGCCAGCAGCCCGGGGAGCTCCTACAATGAGCAGTTCTTC. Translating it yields CASSPGSSYNEQFF.

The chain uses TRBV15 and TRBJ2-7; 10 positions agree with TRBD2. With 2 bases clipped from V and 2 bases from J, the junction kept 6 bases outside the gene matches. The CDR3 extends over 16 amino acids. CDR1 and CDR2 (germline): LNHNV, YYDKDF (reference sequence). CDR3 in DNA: TGTGCCACCAGCAGATCTACTAGCGGGAACCCCTACGAGCAGTACTTC. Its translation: CATSRSTSGNPYEQYF.